The source of this TCR beta chain is a study of shared clonotypes between healthy human individuals. Recent vaccinations or acute infections were absent in the healthy HIV-negative adult donors. Measured with immunoSEQ multiplex PCR; TCRdb has only the in-frame clones, and not every one. Of hundreds of thousands of clones listed, approximately 79% are singletons. The CDR3 is made up of 9 amino acids. Germline CDR1 and CDR2: DFQATT and SNEGSKA (reference sequence). As to this clone: The same CDR3 arises from other DNA sequences in this sample as well.

The source material was memory CD4+ T cells sorted from blood. As for subset: CD45RA-negative fraction. The clonotype originates from a woman in her twenties or thirties in good health. V is TRBV20-1 and J is TRBJ1-1; D may be TRBD1 (5 bases). In nucleotides, the CDR3 is TGCAAGCAGGGCACTGAAGCTTTCTTT. It yields the protein CKQGTEAFF.